One and the same sample provided the 2 T cell receptor beta chains below, sequenced in a study of T cell responses to AZD1222 COVID-19 vaccine. The data were produced by immunoSEQ multiplex PCR, yet TCRdb's version contains in-frame clones alone and is incomplete. The table includes roughly 130,000 clones, roughly 87% detected once. The starting material was peripheral blood, obtained on day 0 of AZD1222 vaccination. The receptors shown here come from an adult in good health.

The rearrangement joins TRBV5-8 to TRBJ2-2; D could derive from TRBD1 or TRBD2 (5 bases each). V was trimmed by 4 bases and J by 7 bases, leaving 17 bases between them. The V gene's germline CDR1 is SGHTS and CDR2 YDEGEE. The CDR3 runs 15 residues. The CDR3, as DNA: TGTGCCAGCAGCCCGGGGACGAAAGGAGACGGGGAGCTGTTTTTT. It encodes CASSPGTKGDGELFF.

The sample holds one count of this clone. The genes are TRBV4-3 and TRBJ2-1, with D unresolved. V was pared by 4 bases and J by 0 bases, with 16 bases between. CDR3 length equals 17 residues. Germline V lookup: CDR1 LGHNA, CDR2 YSLEER. CDR3 sequence (DNA): TGCGCCAGCAGCCCTCGGGCGGACCCCCTCTCCTACAATGAGCAGTTCTTC. As protein: CASSPRADPLSYNEQFF.